The T cell receptor beta chain described here comes from a study of blood T cell repertoires in COVID-19. Study as a whole: The study drew acute and convalescent COVID-19 samples from the United States, Italy and Spain. PBMCs, B-cell-depleted T cells, or T cells were the source of the cDNA or gDNA that made up the material.

Germline trimming cut 2 bases from V and 6 bases from J; bases unmatched to any gene: 9. CDR3 length equals 15 residues. Germline V CDR1 and CDR2: SGHTA, FQGTGA. Original data processing: Reference gene primer amplification in the assay estimated nucleated cell counts. Sequencing used immunoSEQ multiplex PCR; TCRdb keeps in-frame clones, though not all of them. That table supplies the V and J calls and clone size; D and trimming were determined from the DNA. This table has about 35,000 clones, under 90% appearing once. The source of this sequence is a man aged 45-65 years with acute or convalescent COVID-19. The specimen sequenced was peripheral blood. The chain recombines TRBV7-3 with TRBJ2-7, with 8 bases that match TRBD2. The CDR3 nucleotides are TGTGCCAGCAGCTTACGTTCCAGCGGGAGTCCCGAGCAGTACTTC. This translates into CASSLRSSGSPEQYF.